The 7 T cell receptor beta chains in this list originate from one sample, sequenced in a study of T cells after somatic rescue of genetic block. Libraries were prepared by immunoSEQ multiplex PCR; TCRdb keeps only in-frame clonotypes and omits some of them. Here the sample spans tens of thousands of clones, about 91% being singletons. The sample was peripheral blood mononuclear cells (PBMCs). The receptors were sampled from a man in his forties.

This clone was seen a handful of times. This rearrangement joins TRBV7-2 to TRBJ2-7; 8 bases are shared with TRBD1. J gave up 3 bases and V 4 bases, and 11 bases lay outside the gene matches. The CDR3 consists of 16 residues. Per the germline V gene, CDR1 is SGHTA and CDR2 is FQGNSA. CDR3 DNA: TGTGCCAGCAGCTCCCAGGGGGCTAGCAGAGGCTACGAGCAGTACTTC. It translates to CASSSQGASRGYEQYF.

This chain links TRBV28 with TRBJ2-1, with 8 bases fitting TRBD2. Trimming cost V 2 bases and J 0 bases; bases outside gene matches: 3. The CDR3 consists of 16 residues. Germline CDR1 MDHEN, CDR2 SYDVKM. In nucleotides, the CDR3 is TGTGCCAGCAGTTTAACTAGCGGTAGCTCCTACAATGAGCAGTTCTTC. Amino acids: CASSLTSGSSYNEQFF.

V is TRBV4-3 and J is TRBJ2-4; D is perhaps TRBD1 (6 bases). The CDR3 loop spans 15 amino acids. The V end lost 0 bases, the J end lost 5 bases, and 11 bases lay between the germline ends. Germline-derived CDR1 and CDR2 are LGHNA and YSLEER. The CDR3 region has the DNA TGCGCCAGCAGCCAAGAATACAGGGACGAAAACATTCAGTACTTC. This translates into CASSQEYRDENIQYF.

The chain recombines TRBV11-2 with TRBJ2-3, with 14 bases that match TRBD2. The CDR3 extends over 19 amino acids. Germline CDR1 and CDR2: SGHAT and FQNNGV. Trimming removed 3 bases from V and 5 bases from J; junction bases left unmatched: 13. The CDR3 is CASSFSRTSGGPGKDTQYF. In DNA, the CDR3 is TGTGCCAGCAGCTTCTCGAGGACTAGCGGGGGGCCGGGCAAAGATACGCAGTATTTT.

The V and J genes are TRBV28 and TRBJ2-7; no clear D gene. The CDR3 spans 14 residues. V shed 6 bases and J shed 3 bases, with 15 bases lying between them. Germline lookup yields CDR1 MDHEN and CDR2 SYDVKM. The CDR3 protein is CASSPTDGLYEQYF. DNA of the CDR3: TGTGCCAGCAGCCCTACGGACGGTCTCTACGAGCAGTACTTC. The entire variable domain, with the rest obtained from reference TRBV28 and TRBJ2-7, is as follows: DVKVTQSSRYLVKRTGEKVFLECVQDMDHENMFWYRQDPGLGLRLIYFSYDVKMKEKGDIPEGYSVSREKKERFSLILESASTNQTSMYLCASSPTDGLYEQYFGPGTRLTVT.

CDR3 nucleotide sequence: TGTGCCAGCAGTTACGATAGGGCGCATGAGCAGTTCTTC. Protein product: CASSYDRAHEQFF. The gene calls are TRBV6-5 and TRBJ2-1; no firm D call. Germline V gene lookup returns CDR1 MNHEY and CDR2 SVGAGI. This CDR3 is built from 13 residues. The germline V and J ends were trimmed by 2 bases and 8 bases, with 10 bases remaining between them.

This chain joins TRBV6-5 and TRBJ2-5, with 7 bases matching TRBD2. The trim removed 2 bases at V and 7 bases at J, leaving 1 base unmatched. The CDR3 spans 12 residues. CDR1 is MNHEY and CDR2 is SVGAGI in the germline V gene. The DNA for the CDR3 is TGTGCCAGCAGTTACGGGGGGGGGACCCAGTACTTC. Amino acids: CASSYGGGTQYF.